The 10 T cell receptor beta chains presented below share a single source sample, sequenced in a study of T-cell reconstitution after alpha-beta-depleted transplantation in children. A library of TCRbeta sequences, prepared with unique molecular identifiers, was generated. One entry per CDR3 protein results from TCRdb running MiXCR on the PCR reads. This sample has 600,000 to 800,000 distinct CDR3 sequences, with about 12% found just once. Material: PBMCs, obtained before TCRalphabeta/CD19-depleted stem cell transplant. The receptors originated from a girl aged 2-10 years with congenital amegakaryocytic thrombocytopenia, due to receive a stem cell transplant.

This clonotype was counted only a few times. The chain links TRBV12-3 or TRBV12-4 to TRBJ1-5; a weak D match, TRBD1 (5 bases). The CDR3 sequence is 16 residues long. Deletions cut 5 bases from V and 0 bases from J, with 14 bases between. The CDR3 bases are TGTGCCAGCAGTACTACAGGAGACTATAGCAATCAGCCCCAGCATTTT. Residues: CASSTTGDYSNQPQHF.

This clonotype was counted a few times. The chain recombines TRBV7-3 with TRBJ2-1, with 11 positions matching TRBD1. This CDR3 spans 15 amino acids. The junction had 2 bases not matched to a gene; V was cut back by 1 base and J by 6 bases. Germline V gene sequence: CDR1 SGHTA, CDR2 FQGTGA. In nucleotides, the CDR3 is TGTGCCAGCAGCTTAATGGGGACAGGGGGCAATGAGCAGTTCTTC. As protein: CASSLMGTGGNEQFF.

The V gene is TRBV5-1, the J gene TRBJ2-4; D remains unclear. Germline V gives CDR1 SGHRS, CDR2 YFSETQ. The CDR3 is 16 residues long. V lost 2 bases and J 6 bases, leaving 18 bases between the germline ends. For the CDR3, the DNA is TGCGCCAGCAGCTTTATCCCGGGTGAATCAGGAAACATTCAGTACTTC. As protein: CASSFIPGESGNIQYF.

This clonotype was recorded at least ten times. The chain combines TRBV7-7 with TRBJ2-7; D is perhaps TRBD1 or TRBD2 (6 bases each). Germline lookup yields CDR1 SSHAT and CDR2 FNYEAQ (reference sequence). The V and J ends lost 1 base and 1 base respectively, with 8 bases between them. The CDR3 has 14 amino acids. Here the CDR3 DNA reads TGTGCCAGCAGCTTAGGGGGGGCATCCTACGAGCAGTACTTC. It codes for CASSLGGASYEQYF.

This clonotype has at least ten counts. The chain has TRBV20-1 and TRBJ2-1; 9 bases agree with TRBD2. The ends lost 3 bases at V and 4 bases at J; junction bases unmatched: 7. The CDR3 runs to 15 residues. Germline V gives CDR1 DFQATT, CDR2 SNEGSKA (reference sequence). CDR3 protein: CSARSLAGGYNEQFF. CDR3 coding DNA: TGCAGTGCTAGGTCCTTGGCGGGAGGGTACAATGAGCAGTTCTTC.

This clonotype has just a few counts. CDR3 in DNA: TGTGCCACCAGTGATCAGTGGGACACCGGGGAGCTGTTTTTT. As protein: CATSDQWDTGELFF. The rearrangement joins TRBV24-1 to TRBJ2-2; D remains ambiguous. This CDR3 has 14 residues. Trimming took 3 bases from V and 3 from J, leaving 7 bases between them. Germline V gene data show CDR1 as KGHDR and CDR2 as SFDVKD.

This clonotype occurred a few times. This chain joins TRBV12-3 or TRBV12-4 and TRBJ2-3; 11 bases are a match to TRBD1. There are 16 residues in the CDR3. Trimming cost V 6 bases and J 3 bases; bases outside gene matches: 8. Here the CDR3 DNA reads TGTGCCAGCAGCCGCTCCGGACAGGGGGCAACAGATACGCAGTATTTT. It yields the protein CASSRSGQGATDTQYF.

The sample holds many counts of this clonotype. Here the CDR3 DNA reads TGCGCCAGCAGCTCCGACCCCAACAATGAGCAGTTCTTC. Translation gives CASSSDPNNEQFF. J is TRBJ2-1 and V is TRBV5-1; D gene unclear. The germline V and J ends were trimmed by 3 bases and 5 bases, with 9 bases remaining between them. Per germline, CDR1 SGHRS and CDR2 YFSETQ. This CDR3 has 13 residues.

The sample holds many counts of this clonotype. The V call is TRBV5-1, the J call TRBJ2-1; 9 bases align to TRBD1. The CDR3 has 11 residues. Germline CDR1 reads SGHRS; CDR2 reads YFSETQ. The ends lost 3 bases at V and 13 bases at J; junction bases unmatched: 2. CDR3 DNA sequence: TGCGCCAGCAGCTGGGACAGGGAACAGTTCTTC. Its translation: CASSWDREQFF.

The sample holds a few counts of this clonotype. V is TRBV4-1 and J is TRBJ2-1; D is possibly TRBD2 (5 bases). The CDR3 is 16 residues long. CDR1 is MGHRA, CDR2 YSYEKL, per germline. Trimming pared 3 bases from V and 5 bases from J, leaving 17 bases between. CDR3 DNA: TGCGCCAGCAGCCACTTTCAAGAGGAGGTCGACAATGAGCAGTTCTTC. It codes for CASSHFQEEVDNEQFF.